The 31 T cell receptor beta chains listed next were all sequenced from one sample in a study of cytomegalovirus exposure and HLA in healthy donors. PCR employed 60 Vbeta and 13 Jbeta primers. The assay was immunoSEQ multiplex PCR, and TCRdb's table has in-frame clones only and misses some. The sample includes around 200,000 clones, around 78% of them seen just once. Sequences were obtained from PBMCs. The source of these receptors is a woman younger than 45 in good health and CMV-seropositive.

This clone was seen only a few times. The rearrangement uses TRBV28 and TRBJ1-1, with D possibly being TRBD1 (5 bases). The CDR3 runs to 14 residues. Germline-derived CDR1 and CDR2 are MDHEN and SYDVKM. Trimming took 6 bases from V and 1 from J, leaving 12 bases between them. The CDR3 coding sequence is TGTGCCAGCAGGGGAGGGGCAAGGAACACTGAAGCTTTCTTT. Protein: CASRGGARNTEAFF.

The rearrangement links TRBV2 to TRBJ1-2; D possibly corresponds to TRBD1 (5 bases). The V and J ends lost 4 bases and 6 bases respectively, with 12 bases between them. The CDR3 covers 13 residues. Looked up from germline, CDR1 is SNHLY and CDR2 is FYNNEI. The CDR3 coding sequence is TGTGCCAGCAGTGGACGGCAGGGCGATGGCTACACCTTC. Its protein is CASSGRQGDGYTF.

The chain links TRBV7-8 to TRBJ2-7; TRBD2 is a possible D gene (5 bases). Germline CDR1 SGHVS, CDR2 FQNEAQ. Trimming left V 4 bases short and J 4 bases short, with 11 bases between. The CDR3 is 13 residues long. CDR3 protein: CASSSTTGYEQYF. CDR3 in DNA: TGTGCCAGCAGCTCCACGACGGGATACGAGCAGTACTTC. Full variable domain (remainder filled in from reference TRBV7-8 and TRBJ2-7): GAGVSQSPRYKVAKRGQDVALRCDPISGHVSLFWYQQALGQGPEFLTYFQNEAQLDKSGLPSDRFFAERPEGSVSTLKIQRTQQEDSAVYLCASSSTTGYEQYFGPGTRLTVT.

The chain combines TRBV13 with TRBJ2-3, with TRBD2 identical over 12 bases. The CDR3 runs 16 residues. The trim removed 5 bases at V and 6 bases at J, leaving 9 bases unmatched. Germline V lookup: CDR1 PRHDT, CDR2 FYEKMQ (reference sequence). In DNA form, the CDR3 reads TGTGCCAGCAGCGAGGCTAGCGGGGGGGTCGTGGATACGCAGTATTTT. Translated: CASSEASGGVVDTQYF.

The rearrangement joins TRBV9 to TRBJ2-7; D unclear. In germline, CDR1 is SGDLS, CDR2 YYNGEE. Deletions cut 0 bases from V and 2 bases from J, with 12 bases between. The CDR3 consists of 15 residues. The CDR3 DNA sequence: TGTGCCAGCAGCGTAGATGGTTCCAGGCCCTACGAGCAGTACTTC. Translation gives CASSVDGSRPYEQYF. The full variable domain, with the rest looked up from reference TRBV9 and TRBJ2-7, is DSGVTQTPKHLITATGQRVTLRCSPRSGDLSVYWYQQSLDQGLQFLIQYYNGEERAKGNILERFSAQQFPDLHSELNLSSLELGDSALYFCASSVDGSRPYEQYFGPGTRLTVT.

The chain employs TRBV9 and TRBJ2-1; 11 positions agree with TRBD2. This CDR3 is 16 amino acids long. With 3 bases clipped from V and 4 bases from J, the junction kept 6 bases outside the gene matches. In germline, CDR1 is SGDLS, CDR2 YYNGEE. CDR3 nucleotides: TGTGCCAGCAGCGCTATAGCGGGGGGGTTTTACAATGAGCAGTTCTTC. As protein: CASSAIAGGFYNEQFF.

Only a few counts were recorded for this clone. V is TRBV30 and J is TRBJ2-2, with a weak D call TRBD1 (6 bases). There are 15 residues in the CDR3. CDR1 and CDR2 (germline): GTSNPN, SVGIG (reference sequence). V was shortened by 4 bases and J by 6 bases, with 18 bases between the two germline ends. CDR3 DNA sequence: TGTGCCTGGAACCCGACACAGGGAATGCCCGGGGAGCTGTTTTTT. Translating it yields CAWNPTQGMPGELFF.

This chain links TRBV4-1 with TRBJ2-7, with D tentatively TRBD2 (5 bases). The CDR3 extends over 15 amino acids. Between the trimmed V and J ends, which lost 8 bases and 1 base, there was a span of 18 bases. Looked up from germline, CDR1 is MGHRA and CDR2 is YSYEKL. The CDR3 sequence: CASAAGSDASYEQYF. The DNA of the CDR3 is TGCGCCAGCGCGGCGGGCTCAGACGCATCCTACGAGCAGTACTTC.

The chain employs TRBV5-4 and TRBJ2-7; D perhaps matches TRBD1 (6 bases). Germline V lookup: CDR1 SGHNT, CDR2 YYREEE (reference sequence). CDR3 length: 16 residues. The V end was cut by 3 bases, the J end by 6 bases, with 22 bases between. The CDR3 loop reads CASSSRRDILGREQYF. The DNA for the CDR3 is TGTGCCAGCAGCTCGAGAAGGGACATACTGGGACGCGAGCAGTACTTC. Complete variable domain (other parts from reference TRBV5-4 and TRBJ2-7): ETGVTQSPTHLIKTRGQQVTLRCSSQSGHNTVSWYQQALGQGPQFIFQYYREEENGRGNFPPRFSGLQFPNYSSELNVNALELDDSALYLCASSSRRDILGREQYFGPGTRLTVT.

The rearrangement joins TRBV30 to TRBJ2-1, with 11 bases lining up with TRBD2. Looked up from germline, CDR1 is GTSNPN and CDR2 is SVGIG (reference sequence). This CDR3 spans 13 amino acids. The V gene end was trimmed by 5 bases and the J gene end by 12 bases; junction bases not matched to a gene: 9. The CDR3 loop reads CAWDSLAGDAQFF. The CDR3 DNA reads TGTGCCTGGGACTCACTAGCGGGAGATGCGCAGTTCTTC. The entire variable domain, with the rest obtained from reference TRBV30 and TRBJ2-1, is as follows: SQTIHQWPATLVQPVGSPLSLECTVEGTSNPNLYWYRQAAGRGLQLLFYSVGIGQISSEVPQNLSASRPQDRQFILSSKKLLLSDSGFYLCAWDSLAGDAQFFGPGTRLTVL.

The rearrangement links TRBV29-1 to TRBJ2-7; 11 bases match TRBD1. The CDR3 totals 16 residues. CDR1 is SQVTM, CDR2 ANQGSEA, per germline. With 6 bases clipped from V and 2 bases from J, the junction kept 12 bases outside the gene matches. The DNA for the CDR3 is TGCAGCGTGGAGGGCCAACCGGGACAGGGGGCCTACGAGCAGTACTTC. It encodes CSVEGQPGQGAYEQYF.

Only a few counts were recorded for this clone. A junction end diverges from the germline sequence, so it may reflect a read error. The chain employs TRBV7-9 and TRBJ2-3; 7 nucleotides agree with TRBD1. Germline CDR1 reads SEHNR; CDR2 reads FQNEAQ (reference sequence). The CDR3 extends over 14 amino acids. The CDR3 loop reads CASTLQGKGDTQYF. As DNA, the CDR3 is TGTGCCAGCACCTTACAGGGGAAGGGAGATACGCAGTATTTT.

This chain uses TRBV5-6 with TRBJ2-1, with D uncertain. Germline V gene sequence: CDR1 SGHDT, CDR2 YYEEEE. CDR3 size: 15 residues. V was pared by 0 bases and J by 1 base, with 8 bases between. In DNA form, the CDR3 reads TGTGCCAGCAGCTTGGAAGCATGGTCCTACAATGAGCAGTTCTTC. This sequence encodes CASSLEAWSYNEQFF.

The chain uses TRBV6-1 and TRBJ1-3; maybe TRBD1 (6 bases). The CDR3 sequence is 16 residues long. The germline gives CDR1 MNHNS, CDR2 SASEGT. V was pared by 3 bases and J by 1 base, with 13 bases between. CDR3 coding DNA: TGTGCCAGCAGTGATGGGACAAGATCTTCTGGAAACACCATATATTTT. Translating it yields CASSDGTRSSGNTIYF.

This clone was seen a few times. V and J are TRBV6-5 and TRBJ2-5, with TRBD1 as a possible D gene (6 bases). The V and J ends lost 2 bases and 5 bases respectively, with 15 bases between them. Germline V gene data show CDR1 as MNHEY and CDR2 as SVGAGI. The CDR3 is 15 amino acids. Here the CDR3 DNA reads TGTGCCAGCAGTTACACTCCTTTGCAGGGGGAGACCCAGTACTTC. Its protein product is CASSYTPLQGETQYF.

The CDR3 DNA sequence: TGCGCCAGCAGCCATGGGACAGGGGGCACCGGGGAGCTGTTTTTT. It translates to CASSHGTGGTGELFF. The genes are TRBV4-3 and TRBJ2-2; 11 nucleotides align to TRBD1. Germline V gene data show CDR1 as LGHNA and CDR2 as YSLEER. The J segment lost 4 bases and the V segment lost 3 bases, leaving 1 base of the junction unmatched. The CDR3 is made up of 15 amino acids.

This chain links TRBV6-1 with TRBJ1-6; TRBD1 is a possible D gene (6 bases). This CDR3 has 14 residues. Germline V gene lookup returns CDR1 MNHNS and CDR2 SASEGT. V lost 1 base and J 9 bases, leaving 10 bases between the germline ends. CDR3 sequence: CASSEVQGGSPLHF. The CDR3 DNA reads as TGTGCCAGCAGTGAAGTACAGGGTGGTTCACCCCTCCACTTT.

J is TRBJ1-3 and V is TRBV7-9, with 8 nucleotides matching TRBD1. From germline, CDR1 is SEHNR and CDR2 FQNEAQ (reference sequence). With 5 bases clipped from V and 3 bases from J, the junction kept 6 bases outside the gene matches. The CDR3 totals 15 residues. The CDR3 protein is CASSPTGVNGNTIYF. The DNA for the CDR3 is TGTGCCAGCAGCCCGACAGGGGTAAATGGAAACACCATATATTTT. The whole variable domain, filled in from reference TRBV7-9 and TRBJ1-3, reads DTGVSQNPRHKITKRGQNVTFRCDPISEHNRLYWYRQTLGQGPEFLTYFQNEAQLEKSRLLSDRFSAERPKGSFSTLEIQRTEQGDSAMYLCASSPTGVNGNTIYFGEGSWLTVV.

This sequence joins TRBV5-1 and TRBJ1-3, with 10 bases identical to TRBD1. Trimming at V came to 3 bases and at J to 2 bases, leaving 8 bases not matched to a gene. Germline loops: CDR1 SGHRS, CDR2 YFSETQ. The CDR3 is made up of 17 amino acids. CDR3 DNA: TGCGCCAGCAGCTCTTCGGCCGGGACAGGGGCTGGAAACACCATATATTTT. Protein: CASSSSAGTGAGNTIYF.

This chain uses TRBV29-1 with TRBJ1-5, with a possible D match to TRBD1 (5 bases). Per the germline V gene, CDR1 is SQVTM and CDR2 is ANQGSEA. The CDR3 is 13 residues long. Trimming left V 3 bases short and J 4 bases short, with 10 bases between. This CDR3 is CSVDFGGNQPQHF. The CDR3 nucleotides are TGCAGCGTTGATTTCGGGGGTAATCAGCCCCAGCATTTT.

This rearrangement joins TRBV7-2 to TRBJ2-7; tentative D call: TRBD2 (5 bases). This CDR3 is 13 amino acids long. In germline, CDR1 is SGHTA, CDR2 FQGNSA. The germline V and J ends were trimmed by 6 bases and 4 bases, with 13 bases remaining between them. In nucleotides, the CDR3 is TGTGCCAGCAGACCTCTAGCATCTTACGAGCAGTACTTC. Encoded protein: CASRPLASYEQYF.

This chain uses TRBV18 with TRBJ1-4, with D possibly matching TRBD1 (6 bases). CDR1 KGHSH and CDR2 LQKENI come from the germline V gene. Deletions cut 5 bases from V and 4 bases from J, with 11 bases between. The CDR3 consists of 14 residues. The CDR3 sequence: CASSTTGLNEKLFF. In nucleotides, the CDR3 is TGTGCCAGCTCAACGACAGGTCTTAATGAAAAACTGTTTTTT.

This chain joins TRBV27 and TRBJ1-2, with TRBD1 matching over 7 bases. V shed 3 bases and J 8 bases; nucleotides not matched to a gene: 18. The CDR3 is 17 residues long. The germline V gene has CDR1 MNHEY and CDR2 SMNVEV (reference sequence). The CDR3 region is CASSFYGTAGGSGGYTF. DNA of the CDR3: TGTGCCAGCAGTTTCTACGGGACAGCTGGCGGATCGGGAGGCTACACCTTC.

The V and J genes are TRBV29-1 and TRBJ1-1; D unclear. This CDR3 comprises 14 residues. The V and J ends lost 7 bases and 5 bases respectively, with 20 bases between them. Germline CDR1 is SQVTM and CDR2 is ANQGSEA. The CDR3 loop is CSAEERARGTEAFF. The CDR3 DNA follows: TGCAGCGCCGAAGAACGGGCAAGAGGGACTGAAGCTTTCTTT.

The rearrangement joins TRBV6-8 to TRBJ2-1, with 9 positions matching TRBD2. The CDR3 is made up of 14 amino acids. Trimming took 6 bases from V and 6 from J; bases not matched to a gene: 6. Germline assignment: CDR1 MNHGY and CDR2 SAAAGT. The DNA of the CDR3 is TGTGCCAGCAGGGGGGGACTAGCATGCAATGAGCAGTTCTTC. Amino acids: CASRGGLACNEQFF.

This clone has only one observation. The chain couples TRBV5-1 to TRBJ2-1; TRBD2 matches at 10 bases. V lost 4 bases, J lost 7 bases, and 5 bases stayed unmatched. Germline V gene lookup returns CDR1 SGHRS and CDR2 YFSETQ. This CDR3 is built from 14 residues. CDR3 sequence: CASSPGLARNEQFF. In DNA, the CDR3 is TGCGCCAGCAGCCCGGGACTAGCGAGAAATGAGCAGTTCTTC.

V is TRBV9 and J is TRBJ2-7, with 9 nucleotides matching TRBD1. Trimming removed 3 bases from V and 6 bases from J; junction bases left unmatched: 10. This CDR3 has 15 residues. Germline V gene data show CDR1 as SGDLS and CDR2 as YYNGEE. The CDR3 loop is CASSALGQGLGEQYF. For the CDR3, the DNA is TGTGCCAGCAGCGCACTAGGACAGGGGCTCGGCGAGCAGTACTTC.

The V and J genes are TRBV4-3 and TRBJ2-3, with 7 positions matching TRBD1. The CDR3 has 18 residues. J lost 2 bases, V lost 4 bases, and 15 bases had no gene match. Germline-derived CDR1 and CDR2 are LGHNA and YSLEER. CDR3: CASSPTPHTGDHTDTQYF. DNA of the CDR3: TGCGCCAGCAGCCCCACCCCCCACACAGGGGACCACACAGATACGCAGTATTTT.

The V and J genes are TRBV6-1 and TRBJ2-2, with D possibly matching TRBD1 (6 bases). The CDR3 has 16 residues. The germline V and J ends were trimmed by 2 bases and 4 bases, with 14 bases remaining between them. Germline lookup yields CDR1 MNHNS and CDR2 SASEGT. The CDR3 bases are TGTGCCAGCAGTGAAAACAGGGTTCAAGGCACCGGGGAGCTGTTTTTT. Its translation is CASSENRVQGTGELFF.

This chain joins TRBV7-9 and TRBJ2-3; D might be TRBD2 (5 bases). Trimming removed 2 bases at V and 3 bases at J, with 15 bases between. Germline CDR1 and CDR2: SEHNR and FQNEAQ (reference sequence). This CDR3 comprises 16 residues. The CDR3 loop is CASSLMTTWETDTQYF. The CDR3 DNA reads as TGTGCCAGCAGCTTAATGACTACATGGGAGACAGATACGCAGTATTTT.

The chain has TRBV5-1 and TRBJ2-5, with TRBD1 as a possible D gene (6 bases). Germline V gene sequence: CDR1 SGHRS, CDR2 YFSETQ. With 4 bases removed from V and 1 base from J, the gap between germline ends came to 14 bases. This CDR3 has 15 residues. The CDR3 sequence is CASSPADRIQETQYF. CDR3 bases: TGCGCCAGCAGCCCGGCCGACAGGATCCAAGAGACCCAGTACTTC. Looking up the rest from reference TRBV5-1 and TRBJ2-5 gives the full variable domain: KAGVTQTPRYLIKTRGQQVTLSCSPISGHRSVSWYQQTPGQGLQFLFEYFSETQRNKGNFPGRFSGRQFSNSRSEMNVSTLELGDSALYLCASSPADRIQETQYFGPGTRLLVL.